The 19 T cell receptor beta chains below were found in one sample sequenced in a study of T cell responses to AZD1222 COVID-19 vaccine. Repertoires were generated with immunoSEQ multiplex PCR, while TCRdb's copy carries only in-frame clones and drops some. The sample shows over 130,000 clones, almost 90% of them seen only once. The sequencing used peripheral blood, collected 28 days after the second AZD1222 dose. Receptors originate from an adult who received the AZD1222 COVID-19 vaccine.

The CDR3 DNA follows: TGTGCCAGCAGTTCCGGCGGGGGAGGGGGAAATCAGCCCCAGCATTTT. Amino acids: CASSSGGGGGNQPQHF. V gene TRBV2 combines with J gene TRBJ1-5, with D possibly being TRBD1 (6 bases). V was cut by 5 bases and J by 4 bases, with 18 bases left in between. From germline, CDR1 is SNHLY and CDR2 FYNNEI. CDR3 length: 16 amino acids.

V usage is TRBV6-5 and J usage is TRBJ2-1; the D is unclear. The germline CDR1 and CDR2 sequences are MNHEY and SVGAGI. The CDR3 runs 12 residues. The V end lost 7 bases, the J end lost 2 bases, and 6 bases lay between the germline ends. CDR3 DNA: TGTGCCAGCAATCCAGCCTACAATGAGCAGTTCTTC. Translation gives CASNPAYNEQFF.

This clone has a handful of counts. In nucleotides, the CDR3 is TGCGCCAGCAGCTTTAATAGAGGGGGGGCCGATCCGAGCACTGAAGCTTTCTTT. Protein product: CASSFNRGGADPSTEAFF. The chain couples TRBV5-1 to TRBJ1-1; TRBD1 might be the D (6 bases). Per the germline V gene, CDR1 is SGHRS and CDR2 is YFSETQ. Deletions cut 2 bases from V and 4 bases from J, with 24 bases between. The CDR3 contains 18 residues.

The J gene is TRBJ1-1, the V gene TRBV5-3; 7 nucleotides agree with TRBD1. TRBV5-3 is an ORF for which the function is uncertain. CDR3 length: 16 amino acids. V shed 0 bases, J shed 0 bases, and the junction held 5 bases outside the gene matches. Here the CDR3 DNA reads TGTGCCAGAAGCTTGGGTACAGGGGAGGTGAACACTGAAGCTTTCTTT. Protein sequence: CARSLGTGEVNTEAFF.

CDR3 sequence reads: CASSFEGTLNTEAFF. CDR3 DNA sequence: TGTGCCAGCAGCTTCGAGGGTACGCTGAACACTGAAGCTTTCTTT. This sequence joins TRBV11-1 and TRBJ1-1; D not certain. This CDR3 comprises 15 residues. Trimming took off 3 bases at V and 0 bases at J, with 11 bases between the two ends. The germline V gene has CDR1 SGHAT and CDR2 FQDESV (reference sequence).

The chain links TRBV3-1 (or the pseudogene TRBV3-2) to TRBJ2-4, with D maybe TRBD2 (6 bases). The CDR3 has 16 residues. V was pared by 4 bases and J by 6 bases, with 19 bases between. Germline V gives CDR1 LGHDT, CDR2 YNNKEL (reference sequence). The CDR3 DNA sequence: TGTGCCAGCAGCCGAAGAGGAGGGCAGGGTGGAAACATTCAGTACTTC. Its translation is CASSRRGGQGGNIQYF.

The table lists this clone with a few counts. This chain joins TRBV14 and TRBJ2-1; TRBD2 is a possible D gene (6 bases). The CDR3 runs to 13 residues. Germline lookup yields CDR1 SGHDN and CDR2 FVKESK. Trimming took off 6 bases at V and 6 bases at J, with 12 bases between the two ends. The CDR3: CASRGTSPNEQFF. DNA for the CDR3: TGTGCCAGCAGGGGGACTTCTCCCAATGAGCAGTTCTTC.

CDR3 loop: CACPGQTNTEAFF. DNA of the CDR3: TGTGCCTGCCCGGGACAGACGAACACTGAAGCTTTCTTT. This chain connects TRBV30 to TRBJ1-1, with 7 nucleotides matching TRBD1. Germline V gene sequence: CDR1 GTSNPN, CDR2 SVGIG (reference sequence). The CDR3 sequence is 13 residues long. J gave up 1 base and V 6 bases, and 5 bases lay outside the gene matches.

The chain combines TRBV19 with TRBJ2-1, with TRBD2 matching over 11 bases. This CDR3 has 18 amino acids. The ends lost 0 bases at V and 4 bases at J; junction bases unmatched: 8. The germline CDR1 and CDR2 sequences are LNHDA and SQIVND (reference sequence). The CDR3 sequence is CASSIDWASGRMYNEQFF. Here the CDR3 DNA reads TGTGCCAGTAGTATAGATTGGGCTAGCGGGAGGATGTACAATGAGCAGTTCTTC.

The rearrangement joins TRBV3-1 (or the pseudogene TRBV3-2) to TRBJ1-5; D is possibly TRBD1 (5 bases). The V and J ends lost 4 bases and 5 bases respectively, with 12 bases between them. The length of the CDR3 is 14 residues. CDR1 is LGHDT and CDR2 is YNNKEL in the germline V gene (reference sequence). The DNA of the CDR3 is TGTGCCAGCAGCCCCGGGACCGCGGATCAGCCCCAGCATTTT. As protein: CASSPGTADQPQHF.

V is TRBV2 and J is TRBJ2-3, with D unresolved. The CDR3 spans 14 residues. Between the trimmed V and J ends, which lost 5 bases and 1 base, there was a span of 10 bases. Germline V CDR1 and CDR2: SNHLY, FYNNEI. The CDR3 nucleotides are TGTGCCAGCAGTACCCGTTCGGGCACAGATACGCAGTATTTT. It translates to CASSTRSGTDTQYF. Looking up the rest from reference TRBV2 and TRBJ2-3 gives the full variable domain: EPEVTQTPSHQVTQMGQEVILRCVPISNHLYFYWYRQILGQKVEFLVSFYNNEISEKSEIFDDQFSVERPDGSNFTLKIRSTKLEDSAMYFCASSTRSGTDTQYFGPGTRLTVL.

This chain links TRBV6-5 with TRBJ2-3; 7 nucleotides match TRBD2. The CDR3 sequence is 16 residues long. Germline-derived CDR1 and CDR2 are MNHEY and SVGAGI. V lost 4 bases and J lost 5; bases outside the gene matches: 12. The CDR3 nucleotides read TGTGCCAGCAGTTCCTGGTCCGGGGGGTCCGGAGATACGCAGTATTTT. Amino acid sequence: CASSSWSGGSGDTQYF.

The table lists this clone with a count of one. V and J are TRBV28 and TRBJ1-6; D not resolved. Germline V CDR1 and CDR2: MDHEN, SYDVKM. The CDR3 extends over 12 amino acids. The ends were cut back, 1 base at V and 17 bases at J, with 12 bases in the middle. This CDR3 is CASSLFRAGFHF. The CDR3 bases are TGTGCCAGCAGTTTATTTAGGGCCGGGTTCCACTTT.

The chain combines TRBV24-1 with TRBJ2-5; 7 nucleotides align to TRBD2. The CDR3 length is 17 residues. CDR1 and CDR2 from the germline V gene are KGHDR and SFDVKD. V gave up 3 bases and J gave up 4 bases; unmatched junction bases: 13. In DNA form, the CDR3 reads TGTGCCACCAGTGATACATCACCGGGAGGCCTACGAGAGACCCAGTACTTC. Its protein is CATSDTSPGGLRETQYF.

The J gene is TRBJ2-6, the V gene TRBV5-1; 10 bases line up with TRBD1. Germline V gene data show CDR1 as SGHRS and CDR2 as YFSETQ. The CDR3 has 16 residues. The ends lost 4 bases at V and 1 base at J; junction bases unmatched: 2. Here the CDR3 reads CASSRGQGSGANVLTF. Written as DNA, the CDR3 is TGCGCCAGCAGCCGGGGACAGGGGTCTGGGGCCAACGTCCTGACTTTC. The complete variable domain, with remaining parts taken from reference TRBV5-1 and TRBJ2-6, reads KAGVTQTPRYLIKTRGQQVTLSCSPISGHRSVSWYQQTPGQGLQFLFEYFSETQRNKGNFPGRFSGRQFSNSRSEMNVSTLELGDSALYLCASSRGQGSGANVLTFGAGSRLTVL.

This chain links TRBV9 with TRBJ1-2; tentative D call: TRBD1 (6 bases). Between the trimmed V and J ends, which lost 5 bases and 1 base, there was a span of 12 bases. CDR3 length: 14 amino acids. The germline gives CDR1 SGDLS, CDR2 YYNGEE. The CDR3 protein is CASSEQGGNYGYTF. The CDR3, as DNA: TGTGCCAGCAGTGAACAGGGAGGTAACTATGGCTACACCTTC.

V and J are TRBV6-5 and TRBJ2-1; TRBD2 matches at 9 bases. Germline-derived CDR1 and CDR2 are MNHEY and SVGAGI. This CDR3 comprises 14 residues. Trimming cost V 4 bases and J 4 bases; bases outside gene matches: 2. Written as DNA, the CDR3 is TGTGCCAGCAGTTTCGCGGGGGGGTACAATGAGCAGTTCTTC. As protein: CASSFAGGYNEQFF.

The chain recombines TRBV10-3 with TRBJ1-1; D might be TRBD1 (5 bases). This CDR3 region has 13 residues. From germline, CDR1 is ENHRY and CDR2 SYGVKD. The germline V and J ends were trimmed by 10 bases and 1 base, with 13 bases remaining between them. CDR3 DNA: TGTGCCAGCAAGGGGACTGAGAACACTGAAGCTTTCTTT. This gives the protein CASKGTENTEAFF.

The chain links TRBV19 to TRBJ2-7; D possibly corresponds to TRBD1 (6 bases). Trimming shortened V by 4 bases and J by 2 bases, and 12 bases separated the two germline ends. The CDR3 is 14 residues long. Germline V gene data show CDR1 as LNHDA and CDR2 as SQIVND (reference sequence). This chain's CDR3 is CASSTTGLTYEQYF. The CDR3 DNA sequence: TGTGCCAGTAGTACTACAGGGCTGACCTACGAGCAGTACTTC.